The 4 T cell receptor beta chains given below trace back to one sample, sequenced in a study of blood T cell repertoires in COVID-19. The table came from immunoSEQ multiplex PCR; TCRdb's copy has only in-frame clones and leaves some out. The table has about 250,000 clones, 88% seen once. Material for sequencing was PBMCs or T cells enriched from blood (not recorded which). These receptors all come from a woman aged 40-49 years who had been exposed to COVID-19.

V is TRBV30 and J is TRBJ1-2; D gene unclear. The CDR3 consists of 13 residues. The V gene lost 1 base and the J gene lost 6 bases, with 12 bases spanning the gap. CDR1 GTSNPN and CDR2 SVGIG come from the germline V gene (reference sequence). This CDR3 reads CAWSGGPRDGYTF. CDR3 nucleotide sequence: TGTGCCTGGAGTGGAGGGCCCCGGGATGGCTACACCTTC.

The chain recombines TRBV10-3 with TRBJ2-7; 9 bases map to TRBD1. J was trimmed by 0 bases and V by 5 bases; bases with no gene match: 5. Germline V lookup: CDR1 ENHRY, CDR2 SYGVKD. CDR3 length equals 15 residues. The CDR3 spells CAISRTGGSSYEQYV. The CDR3 bases are TGTGCCATCAGTAGAACAGGGGGCAGCTCCTACGAGCAGTACGTC.

The chain joins TRBV2 to TRBJ1-3, with no clear D. This CDR3 is 15 amino acids long. CDR1 is SNHLY and CDR2 is FYNNEI in the germline V gene. The V and J ends lost 4 bases and 4 bases respectively, with 14 bases between them. In DNA, the CDR3 is TGTGCCAGCAGTGCTCCCTCGAGAGGGGGAAACACCATATATTTT. This encodes CASSAPSRGGNTIYF. The whole variable domain, filled in from reference TRBV2 and TRBJ1-3, reads EPEVTQTPSHQVTQMGQEVILRCVPISNHLYFYWYRQILGQKVEFLVSFYNNEISEKSEIFDDQFSVERPDGSNFTLKIRSTKLEDSAMYFCASSAPSRGGNTIYFGEGSWLTVV.

The V and J genes are TRBV28 and TRBJ1-2; 12 nucleotides align to TRBD1. The CDR3 sequence is 14 residues long. Trimming at V came to 7 bases and at J to 7 bases, leaving 7 bases not matched to a gene. Germline lookup yields CDR1 MDHEN and CDR2 SYDVKM. As DNA, the CDR3 is TGTGCCAGCACGGCACCGGGACAGGGGGCTGGCTACACCTTC. Translation gives CASTAPGQGAGYTF.